The sample holds one count of the clone carrying this T cell receptor (beta chain). J gave up 8 bases and V 3 bases, and 5 bases lay outside the gene matches. The CDR3 totals 14 residues. CDR1 and CDR2 (germline): SGHDT, YYEEEE. This entry belongs to a study of blood T cell repertoires in COVID-19. Study in general: Samples came from the United States, Italy and Spain, spanning acute and convalescent COVID-19. From T cells, B-cell-depleted T cells, or PBMCs came the material, which was cDNA or gDNA.

Sequencing used immunoSEQ multiplex PCR; TCRdb keeps in-frame clones, though not all of them. The sample shows around 140,000 clones, roughly 73% of them seen only once. The V gene is TRBV5-6, the J gene TRBJ2-7; 13 bases fit TRBD2. Specimen: peripheral blood. This receptor was taken from a woman aged 50 to 60 with active or convalescent COVID-19. CDR3 in amino acids: CASSSTGTSGKQYF. The CDR3 bases are TGTGCCAGCAGCTCGACGGGGACTAGCGGGAAGCAGTACTTC.